This T cell receptor (beta chain) was captured by sequencing in a study of human T cells and chemical hapten exposure. General study points: High-frequency TCRs, those above 1 in 1000, stayed the same after DPC sensitization.

Time point indicated: patch test 1, 2 weeks after DPC sensitization. Treatment of the sample: therapeutic diphenylcyclopropenone sensitization with weekly scalp DPC. Germline V CDR1 and CDR2: MNHEY, SVGAGI. V lost 5 bases, J lost 3 bases, and 22 bases lay in between. The CDR3 runs 18 residues. As regards this clonotype: As yet, its antigen is unknown.

Using its own MiXCR run on the RACE reads, TCRdb lists one record per CDR3 protein. The data contain about 80,000 distinct CDR3 sequences, 7.5% to 9.5% of them singletons. The chain links TRBV6-5 to TRBJ1-4; D gene uncertain. Material: whole blood, obtained in connection with sensitization to the hapten diphenylcyclopropenone (DPC). The receptor was isolated from a woman younger than 45 with alopecia areata. Some clones in this sample may be carry-over from other donors' samples. The CDR3: CASSPPPSLGRANEKLFF. In DNA form, the CDR3 reads TGTGCCAGCAGTCCCCCTCCGTCCCTAGGTCGGGCTAATGAAAAACTGTTTTTT.